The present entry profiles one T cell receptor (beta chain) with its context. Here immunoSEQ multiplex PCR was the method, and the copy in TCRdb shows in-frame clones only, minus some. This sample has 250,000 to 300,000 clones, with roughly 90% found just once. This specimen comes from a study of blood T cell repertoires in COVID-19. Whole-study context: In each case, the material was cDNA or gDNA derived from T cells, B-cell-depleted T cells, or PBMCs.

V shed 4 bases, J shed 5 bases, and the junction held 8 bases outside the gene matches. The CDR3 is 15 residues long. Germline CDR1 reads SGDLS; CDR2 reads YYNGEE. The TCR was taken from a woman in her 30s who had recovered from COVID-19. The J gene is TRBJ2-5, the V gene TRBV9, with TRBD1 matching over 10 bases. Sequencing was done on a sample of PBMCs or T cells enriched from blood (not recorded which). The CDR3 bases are TGTGCCAGCAGCCTCGGACAGGGGGATTCGGAGACCCAGTACTTC. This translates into CASSLGQGDSETQYF.